Below, one T cell receptor beta chain is given with its context. Its target is not known. The germline V gene encodes CDR1 LNHDA and CDR2 SQIVND (reference sequence). The germline V and J ends were trimmed by 3 bases and 7 bases, with 10 bases remaining between them. This CDR3 comprises 13 residues. The entry originates in a study of T cell repertoires in cytomegalovirus infection. Background on the study: Indications came from public TCR beta signatures; they pointed to CMV infection and to a matching HLA type.

Study results and limitations: Totalled public TCR beta family frequency picked out people who carried CMV plus the relevant HLA. HLA-C-restricted TCR beta clonotypes specific for CMV led the ex vivo response.

TCRdb re-derived calls from the reads in MiXCR, one entry per CDR3 protein. Of approximately 260,000 distinct CDR3 sequences detected, approximately 15% appear once; the ten largest clones hold roughly half. The sequenced sample consisted of CD8+ T cells from PBMCs. The chain couples TRBV19 to TRBJ2-1, with TRBD1 as a possible D gene (6 bases). This TCR was recovered from a human donor in good health (CMV status not recorded). Some clones in this sample may be carry-over from other donors' samples. The CDR3 protein is CASSMQGLNEQFF. The CDR3 coding sequence is TGTGCCAGTAGTATGCAGGGGCTGAATGAGCAGTTCTTC.